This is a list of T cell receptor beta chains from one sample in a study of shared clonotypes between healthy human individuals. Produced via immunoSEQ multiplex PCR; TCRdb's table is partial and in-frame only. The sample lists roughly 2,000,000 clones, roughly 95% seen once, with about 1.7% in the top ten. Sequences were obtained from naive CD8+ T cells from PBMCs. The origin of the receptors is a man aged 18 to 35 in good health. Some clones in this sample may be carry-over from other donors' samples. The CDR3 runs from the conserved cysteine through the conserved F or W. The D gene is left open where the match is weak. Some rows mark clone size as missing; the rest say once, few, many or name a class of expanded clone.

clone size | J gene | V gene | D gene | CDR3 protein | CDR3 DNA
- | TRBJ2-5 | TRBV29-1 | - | CSVLGWETQYF | TGCAGCGTGCTGGGGTGGGAGACCCAGTACTTC
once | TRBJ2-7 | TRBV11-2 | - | CASSPTGFYEQYF | TGTGCCAGCAGCCCAACAGGATTTTACGAGCAGTACTTC
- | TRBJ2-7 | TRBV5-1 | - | CASSLERVLLVSYEQYF | TGCGCCAGCAGCTTGGAGAGGGTCCTCTTAGTTTCCTACGAGCAGTACTTC
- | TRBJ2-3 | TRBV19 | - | CASSIGGGDTDTQYF | TGTGCCAGTAGTATAGGGGGCGGGGACACAGATACGCAGTATTTT
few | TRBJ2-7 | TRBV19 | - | CASTESGSSYEQYF | TGTGCCAGTACAGAGTCCGGGAGTTCTTACGAGCAGTACTTC
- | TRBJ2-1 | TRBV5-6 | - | CASSLSARGSEQFF | TGTGCCAGCAGCTTGTCTGCCAGGGGTAGTGAGCAGTTCTTC
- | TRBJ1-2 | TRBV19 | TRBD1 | CASRGQGDYGYTF | TGTGCCAGTAGGGGACAGGGCGACTATGGCTACACCTTC
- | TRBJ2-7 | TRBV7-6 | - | CASSLGGDYEQYF | TGTGCCAGCAGCTTAGGGGGAGACTACGAGCAGTACTTC
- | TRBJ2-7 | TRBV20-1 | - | CSARWGRQYF | TGCAGTGCTAGGTGGGGTAGGCAGTACTTC
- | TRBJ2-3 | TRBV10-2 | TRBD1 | CASSVSRGPLADTQYF | TGCGCCAGCAGTGTCTCCAGGGGGCCTTTGGCAGATACGCAGTATTTT
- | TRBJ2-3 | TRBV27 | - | CASSLAARADTQYF | TGTGCCAGCAGCCTCGCTGCCAGGGCAGATACGCAGTATTTT
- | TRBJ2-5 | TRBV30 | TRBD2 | CAWRLAGPQETQYF | TGTGCCTGGAGACTAGCGGGGCCACAAGAGACCCAGTACTTC
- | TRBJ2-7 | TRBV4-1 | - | CASRPTSKSYEQYF | TGCGCCAGCAGACCTACTAGCAAGTCCTACGAGCAGTACTTC
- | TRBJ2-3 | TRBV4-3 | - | CASSQDGSSTDTQYF | TGCGCCAGCAGCCAAGATGGCAGTAGCACAGATACGCAGTATTTT
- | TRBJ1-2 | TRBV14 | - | CASSQEAIRDTVNYGYTF | TGTGCCAGCAGCCAAGAGGCGATACGGGACACCGTTAACTATGGCTACACCTTC
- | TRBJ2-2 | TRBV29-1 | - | CSGRGGNTGELFF | TGCAGCGGTAGAGGGGGAAACACCGGGGAGCTGTTTTTT
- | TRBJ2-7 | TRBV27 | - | CASSRTESYEQYF | TGTGCCAGCAGTCGAACAGAGTCCTACGAGCAGTACTTC
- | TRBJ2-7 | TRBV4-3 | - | CASSQLLGYEQYF | TGCGCCAGCAGCCAATTACTCGGGTACGAGCAGTACTTC
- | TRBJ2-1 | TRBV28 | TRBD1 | CASSPRHRGRLDEQFF | TGTGCCAGCAGCCCCCGGCACAGGGGGCGTTTAGATGAGCAGTTCTTC
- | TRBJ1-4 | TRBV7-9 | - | CASSPPGVGRAYEKLFF | TGTGCCAGCTCCCCCCCTGGGGTTGGCAGGGCTTATGAAAAACTGTTTTTT
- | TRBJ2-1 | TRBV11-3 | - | CASSLVVGNEQFF | TGTGCCAGCAGCTTAGTGGTCGGTAATGAGCAGTTCTTC
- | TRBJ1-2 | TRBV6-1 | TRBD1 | CASSDPKRQGKNYGYTF | TGTGCCAGCAGTGACCCCAAGAGACAGGGGAAAAACTATGGCTACACCTTC
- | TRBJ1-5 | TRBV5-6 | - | CASSLASGSPQPQHF | TGTGCCAGCAGCTTGGCTTCCGGTTCTCCGCAGCCCCAGCATTTT
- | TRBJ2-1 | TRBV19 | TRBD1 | CASSDRGNEQFF | TGTGCCAGTAGCGACAGGGGAAATGAGCAGTTCTTC
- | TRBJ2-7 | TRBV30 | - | CAWRPPGRGYEQYF | TGTGCCTGGAGACCTCCAGGGCGCGGGTACGAGCAGTACTTC
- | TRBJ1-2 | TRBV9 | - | CASSVGLGADGYTF | TGTGCCAGCAGCGTAGGTCTAGGGGCGGATGGCTACACCTTC